This T cell receptor beta chain emerged from a study of cytomegalovirus exposure and HLA in healthy donors. Study observations and caveats: The authors confirmed in vitro that a few CMV-associated chains were specific for CMV antigens.

The CDR3 consists of 12 residues. Germline V gene sequence: CDR1 KGHSH, CDR2 LQKENI. V lost 6 bases and J lost 6, with 11 bases in between. On this clone itself: The target antigen is unknown.

Produced via immunoSEQ multiplex PCR; TCRdb's table is partial and in-frame only. The sample lists about 160,000 clones, approximately 86% occurring once. Sequencing input: PBMCs. The chain carries TRBV18 and TRBJ1-1; D is unresolved. The receptor comes from a young man in good health and CMV-seropositive. CDR3 region: CASSRGRPEAFF. CDR3 in DNA: TGTGCCAGCTCCCGCGGGAGGCCTGAAGCTTTCTTT.